A single sample is the source of the 25 T cell receptor beta chains below, sequenced in a study of T cell clonality in common variable immunodeficiency. Here immunoSEQ multiplex PCR was the method, and the copy in TCRdb shows in-frame clones only, minus some. Recorded here are about 34,000 clones, none singletons. Broader study findings: In common variable immunodeficiency, TCR beta chains reportedly carried fewer deletions and N-nucleotide insertions.

For these receptors, no antigen is known. Source material: peripheral blood mononuclear cells. These receptors were obtained from a human donor with common variable immunodeficiency.

This clone was seen ten or more times. Coverage ceases 3 residues before the CDR3 finishes, and the germline J gene fills in the end. The chain combines TRBV24-1 with TRBJ2-1; no clear D gene. V was clipped by 6 bases and J by 0 bases, with 14 bases between them. CDR1 KGHDR and CDR2 SFDVKD come from the germline V gene. This CDR3 spans 16 amino acids. CDR3 region: CATSQWQASSYNEQFF. The DNA read from the CDR3 is TGTGCCACCAGTCAGTGGCAGGCGAGCTCCTACAATGAG.

Comment on this clone: Coverage ceases 3 residues before the CDR3 finishes, and the germline J gene fills in the end. V gene TRBV18 combines with J gene TRBJ1-5; D gene unclear. Deletions cut 2 bases from V and 0 bases from J, with 11 bases between. Germline CDR1 reads KGHSH; CDR2 reads LQKENI. This CDR3 region has 16 residues. Partial CDR3 DNA: TGTGCCAGCTCACCATTCATGCAGGCTAGCAATCAGCCC. This translates into CASSPFMQASNQP. The full-length CDR3 reads as CASSPFMQASNQPQHF. The complete variable domain, with remaining parts taken from reference TRBV18 and TRBJ1-5, reads NAGVMQNPRHLVRRRGQEARLRCSPMKGHSHVYWYRQLPEEGLKFMVYLQKENIIDESGMPKERFSAEFPKEGPSILRIQQVVRGDSAAYFCASSPFMQASNQPQHFGDGTRLSIL.

This clone was counted between two and nine times. The read ends 3 residues early relative to the CDR3; the germline J gene fills the gap. This rearrangement joins TRBV13 to TRBJ2-7, with a weak D call TRBD1 (5 bases). Germline V gene lookup returns CDR1 PRHDT and CDR2 FYEKMQ (reference sequence). This CDR3 has 13 residues. The V and J ends lost 5 bases and 2 bases respectively, with 10 bases between them. The CDR3 loop is CASSTTETYEQYF. CDR3 DNA (partial): TGTGCCAGCAGCACGACAGAGACCTACGAG.

This clone was counted ten times or more. Read sequence stops 3 residues before the CDR3 end, and the germline J gene provides the missing end. The chain has TRBV6-2 or TRBV6-3 and TRBJ1-1; perhaps TRBD1 as D (6 bases). Looked up from germline, CDR1 is MNHEY and CDR2 is SVGEGT. The CDR3 consists of 15 residues. The CDR3 reads CASRGGGRTSWEAFF. The CDR3 bases that were read are TGTGCCAGCAGAGGGGGGGGACGCACCTCTTGGGAA.

This clone has a count of ten or more. The CDR3 is cut off 3 residues early in the read; its end comes from the germline J gene. V usage is TRBV30 and J usage is TRBJ1-1; D is ambiguous. The V and J ends lost 0 bases and 5 bases respectively, with 7 bases between them. The V gene's germline CDR1 is GTSNPN and CDR2 SVGIG (reference sequence). This CDR3 has 12 amino acids. The sequenced part of the CDR3 DNA is TGTGCCTGGAGTGTACGAGGGACTGAA. This codes for CAWSVRGTE. The whole CDR3 protein is CAWSVRGTEAFF. Full variable domain (remainder filled in from reference TRBV30 and TRBJ1-1): SQTIHQWPATLVQPVGSPLSLECTVEGTSNPNLYWYRQAAGRGLQLLFYSVGIGQISSEVPQNLSASRPQDRQFILSSKKLLLSDSGFYLCAWSVRGTEAFFGQGTRLTVV.

A remark on this clone: From the germline J gene comes the end of the CDR3, since the read stops 3 residues before it. The chain combines TRBV30 with TRBJ1-6, with 8 bases aligning to TRBD1. This CDR3 region has 14 residues. In germline, CDR1 is GTSNPN, CDR2 SVGIG (reference sequence). V lost 1 base, J lost 9 bases, and 5 bases stayed unmatched. This chain's CDR3 is CAWSDGQGFSPLHF. CDR3 bases read: TGTGCCTGGAGTGATGGACAGGGCTTTTCACCC.

The part of the CDR3 DNA that was read is TGTGCCAGCAGGAGGGCAACTAATGAAAAA. Translating it yields CASRRATNEK. The CDR3 in full is CASRRATNEKLFF. The genes are TRBV2 and TRBJ1-4; D is undetermined. With the read ending 3 residues before the CDR3 end, the germline J gene is used to fill in that end. The germline V gene has CDR1 SNHLY and CDR2 FYNNEI. Trimming took 6 bases from V and 0 from J, leaving 5 bases between them. The CDR3 spans 13 residues.

This clone was detected a few times. The read finishes 3 residues shy of the CDR3 end, and the germline J gene is used to complete it. This chain connects TRBV29-1 to TRBJ2-1; D might be TRBD1 (7 bases). The CDR3 covers 14 residues. The germline V and J ends were trimmed by 8 bases and 7 bases, with 21 bases remaining between them. Germline V gene data show CDR1 as SQVTM and CDR2 as ANQGSEA. Incomplete CDR3 DNA: TGCAGCTCGAGGAGGGGGCGCGTGGGGAATGAG. This encodes CSSRRGRVGNE. The full-length CDR3 reads as CSSRRGRVGNEQFF.

This clone has just a few counts. The CDR3 is cut off 3 residues early in the read; its end comes from the germline J gene. The V call is TRBV29-1, the J call TRBJ2-1; 8 bases are shared with TRBD1. This CDR3 region has 16 residues. Germline CDR1 is SQVTM and CDR2 is ANQGSEA. Trimming removed 3 bases from V and 1 base from J; junction bases left unmatched: 8. The DNA read from the CDR3 is TGCAGCGTTGATGGTGATCGGACAGGGTCCTACAATGAG. It is translated as CSVDGDRTGSYNE. The entire CDR3 protein reads CSVDGDRTGSYNEQFF.

This clone was observed many times. The read ends 3 residues before the CDR3 terminus; that terminus is restored from the germline J gene. The rearrangement joins TRBV4-1 to TRBJ1-2; 8 bases are shared with TRBD1. Germline V gene lookup returns CDR1 MGHRA and CDR2 YSYEKL. The CDR3 runs to 15 residues. CDR3: CASSQDQGALGGYTF. CDR3 bases read: TGCGCCAGCAGCCAAGATCAGGGGGCGCTGGGCGGC.

This clone was counted only a few times. The read ends 3 residues early relative to the CDR3; the germline J gene fills the gap. This chain links TRBV19 with TRBJ1-1, with a possible D match to TRBD1 (5 bases). The CDR3 has 14 amino acids. The V end lost 10 bases, the J end lost 1 base, and 16 bases lay between the germline ends. CDR1 and CDR2 (germline): LNHDA, SQIVND (reference sequence). The sequenced part of the CDR3 DNA is TGTGCCACCCAGGACACTGGAACGAACACTGAA. Protein sequence: CATQDTGTNTE. The whole CDR3 is CATQDTGTNTEAFF.

This clone was seen only a few times. The CDR3 end is not reached by the read, which stops 3 residues before it; the germline J gene fills it in. The V gene is TRBV19, the J gene TRBJ2-2; 7 positions agree with TRBD1. Per germline, CDR1 LNHDA and CDR2 SQIVND (reference sequence). The CDR3 has 15 amino acids. The ends lost 2 bases at V and 5 bases at J; junction bases unmatched: 5. The CDR3 spells CASSIQGQRTGELFF. The DNA read from the CDR3 is TGTGCCAGTAGTATACAGGGACAGCGGACCGGGGAG.

This clone was observed many times. The DNA ends 3 residues before the CDR3 does, and the rest of the CDR3 is filled in from the germline J gene. This chain connects TRBV20-1 to TRBJ1-2; 7 bases agree with TRBD1. Germline values: CDR1 DFQATT, CDR2 SNEGSKA (reference sequence). The CDR3 is made up of 13 amino acids. Losses at the gene ends were 6 bases for V and 1 base for J; bases not matched to a gene: 5. The CDR3 region is CSAKQGNNYGYTF. The part of the CDR3 DNA that was read is TGCAGTGCAAAACAGGGGAATAACTATGGC.

This clone showed up many times. The read halts 3 residues ahead of the CDR3 end, with the missing end drawn from the germline J gene. The chain is built from TRBV28 and TRBJ1-6; tentative D call: TRBD1 (6 bases). The CDR3 totals 18 residues. Trimming left V 4 bases short and J 4 bases short, with 20 bases between. Germline V gene lookup returns CDR1 MDHEN and CDR2 SYDVKM. CDR3 residues: CASSSRTASSWYNSPLHF. The CDR3 DNA, read in part, is TGTGCCAGCAGTTCCAGGACAGCCTCTTCGTGGTATAATTCACCC.

As concerns this clone: The read halts 3 residues ahead of the CDR3 end, with the missing end drawn from the germline J gene. The gene calls are TRBV19 and TRBJ2-3; 10 bases fit TRBD1. Germline loops: CDR1 LNHDA, CDR2 SQIVND (reference sequence). The CDR3 is 17 residues long. Germline trimming cut 6 bases from V and 5 bases from J; bases unmatched to any gene: 14. The sequenced CDR3 bases are TGTGCCAGTAGCTCGGGACAGGGGTTAAACTTACGAGATACG. The encoded protein is CASSSGQGLNLRDT. The whole CDR3 protein reads CASSSGQGLNLRDTQYF.

This clone was counted between two and nine times. The sequenced fragment ends 3 residues before the CDR3 boundary, so the rest is inferred from the germline J gene. This chain joins TRBV11-2 and TRBJ2-7, with TRBD1 matching over 8 bases. The V and J ends lost 5 bases and 0 bases, in that order; junction bases with no gene match: 3. The CDR3 runs 14 residues. Germline CDR1 SGHAT, CDR2 FQNNGV. CDR3 sequence: CASSIRGLSYEQYF. The part of the CDR3 DNA that was read is TGTGCCAGCAGCATCAGGGGGCTCTCCTACGAG.

Details on this clone: The read is 3 residues too short to cover the CDR3 end, so that end is filled in from the germline J gene. J is TRBJ1-5 and V is TRBV19, with D perhaps TRBD1 (5 bases). Germline V gene sequence: CDR1 LNHDA, CDR2 SQIVND (reference sequence). V gave up 6 bases and J gave up 9 bases, with 18 bases separating them. This CDR3 is 14 amino acids long. CDR3 sequence reads: CASSQWGSGGPQHF. The covered CDR3 bases are TGTGCCAGTAGCCAATGGGGGTCCGGGGGGCCC.

Regarding this clone: The sequenced fragment ends 3 residues before the CDR3 boundary, so the rest is inferred from the germline J gene. The chain is built from TRBV6-2 or TRBV6-3 and TRBJ1-6; D is perhaps TRBD1 (6 bases). This CDR3 spans 14 amino acids. V lost 10 bases and J lost 7, with 17 bases in between. Germline V gene data show CDR1 as MNHEY and CDR2 as SVGEGT. The sequenced CDR3 bases are TGTGCCACCAGCAAGCGGACAGACAATTCACCC. It codes for CATSKRTDNSP. The entire CDR3 reads CATSKRTDNSPLHF.

This clone was seen repeatedly, ten times or more. The read is 3 residues too short to cover the CDR3 end, so that end is filled in from the germline J gene. This chain links TRBV18 with TRBJ2-2; D not resolved. Germline V gene data show CDR1 as KGHSH and CDR2 as LQKENI. This CDR3 is 16 amino acids long. V dropped 3 bases and J dropped 8 bases, with 19 bases sitting between them. The DNA read from the CDR3 is TGTGCCAGCTCACCCCTAGTCACCGGAAGTAAGGGGGAG. It specifies CASSPLVTGSKGE. The whole CDR3 protein reads CASSPLVTGSKGELFF.

This clone came up a few times. Read sequence stops 3 residues before the CDR3 end, and the germline J gene provides the missing end. The rearrangement uses TRBV30 and TRBJ1-3; D perhaps matches TRBD1 (5 bases). The CDR3 extends over 14 amino acids. The germline CDR1 and CDR2 sequences are GTSNPN and SVGIG (reference sequence). V was trimmed by 4 bases and J by 2 bases, leaving 12 bases between them. The part of the CDR3 DNA that was read is TGTGCCTGGAACGCCCCGGGGGCTGGAAACACC. This encodes CAWNAPGAGNT. The whole CDR3 protein reads CAWNAPGAGNTIYF. The entire variable domain, with the rest obtained from reference TRBV30 and TRBJ1-3, is as follows: SQTIHQWPATLVQPVGSPLSLECTVEGTSNPNLYWYRQAAGRGLQLLFYSVGIGQISSEVPQNLSASRPQDRQFILSSKKLLLSDSGFYLCAWNAPGAGNTIYFGEGSWLTVV.

Note on this clone: The sequence runs out 3 residues before the end of the CDR3; the remainder is reconstructed from the germline J gene. J is TRBJ2-7 and V is TRBV6-1, with 8 bases identical to TRBD1. CDR1 is MNHNS and CDR2 is SASEGT in the germline V gene. The trim removed 0 bases at V and 4 bases at J, leaving 11 bases unmatched. The CDR3 totals 17 residues. The part of the CDR3 DNA that was read is TGTGCCAGCAGTGAAGCGGCCGGTCAGGGGGCTTTATACGAG. Its translation: CASSEAAGQGALYE. The whole CDR3 is CASSEAAGQGALYEQYF.

This clone was recorded at least ten times. The CDR3 goes on 3 residues after the read ends, and that part is filled in from the germline J gene. The chain has TRBV20-1 and TRBJ1-2, with D maybe TRBD1 (5 bases). The CDR3 runs 11 residues. Trimming stripped 6 bases from V and 4 bases from J, with 9 bases between. CDR1 is DFQATT, CDR2 SNEGSKA, per germline (reference sequence). The CDR3 sequence is CSALGVYGYTF. CDR3 DNA, as far as it was read: TGCAGTGCCCTAGGGGTCTATGGC.

This clone was observed many times. From the germline J gene comes the end of the CDR3, since the read stops 3 residues before it. V and J are TRBV28 and TRBJ2-5; the D gene is possibly TRBD1 (6 bases). V gave up 3 bases and J gave up 4 bases, with 12 bases separating them. The CDR3 runs to 14 residues. Per germline, CDR1 MDHEN and CDR2 SYDVKM. CDR3 bases read: TGTGCCAGCAGTTTGCAGGGGTTGAGAGAGACC. It yields the protein CASSLQGLRET. The full-length CDR3 reads as CASSLQGLRETQYF.

This clone came up many times. The read halts 3 residues ahead of the CDR3 end, with the missing end drawn from the germline J gene. V and J are TRBV6-2 or TRBV6-3 and TRBJ2-1, with 12 bases lining up with TRBD2. This CDR3 contains 15 residues. V shed 2 bases, J shed 8 bases, and the junction held 4 bases outside the gene matches. Germline CDR1 and CDR2: MNHEY and SVGEGT. The CDR3 bases that were read are TGTGCCAGCAGTTACAATCTAGCGGGGGGGGATGAG. Its translation: CASSYNLAGGDE. The CDR3 as a whole reads CASSYNLAGGDEQFF.

At least ten counts were recorded for this clone. The CDR3 end falls 3 residues outside the read, so it is completed with the germline J gene. The chain recombines TRBV10-3 with TRBJ2-5; the D gene is possibly TRBD1 (5 bases). CDR1 ENHRY and CDR2 SYGVKD come from the germline V gene. CDR3 length: 15 residues. The ends were cut back, 5 bases at V and 2 bases at J, with 15 bases in the middle. The CDR3 bases that were read are TGTGCCATCAGTCCCACCAAAGACAGTCAAGAGACC. Translated, it gives CAISPTKDSQET. The whole CDR3 sequence is CAISPTKDSQETQYF.